This T cell receptor (beta chain) derives from a study of T cells after yellow fever vaccination. MiXCR, run by TCRdb on the 5' RACE reads, gives a single entry per CDR3 protein. The data contain about 210,000 distinct CDR3 sequences, more than 6.5% of them singletons. This CDR3 is 18 amino acids long. The chain has TRBV21-1 and TRBJ2-2; whether TRBD2, the table's D call, matches the DNA was not checked. TRBV21-1 is a documented pseudogene. This receptor was identified in a man aged 30 to 45 who received the YFV17D yellow fever vaccine. The sequenced sample was CD4+ T cells sorted from PBMCs, obtained on the day of the yellow fever booster vaccination. The CDR3, as DNA: TGTGCCAGCAGCCCGGATTATACGACTAGCCCTTACTCCGGGGAGCTGTTTTTT. Its translation: CASSPDYTTSPYSGELFF.